This section outlines one TCR beta chain sequence together with its context. The target antigen is unknown. The method was immunoSEQ multiplex PCR; TCRdb's version includes in-frame clones alone and lacks a portion of them. The sample holds under 130,000 clones, 90% seen once. This entry comes from a study of glioma-infiltrating T cells after dendritic cell vaccination. There are 15 residues in the CDR3. Germline assignment: CDR1 LNHDA and CDR2 SQIVND (reference sequence). Trimming removed 3 bases at V and 2 bases at J, with 8 bases between. Time point reported: after dendritic cell vaccination, including at tumor progression/relapse. Study observations and caveats: Patients with more pretreatment TILs had longer time to progression and survival.

This chain connects TRBV19 to TRBJ2-6, with D perhaps TRBD1 (5 bases). This TCR derives from a human donor with glioblastoma. The sequencing used blood, collected after dendritic cell vaccination. The CDR3 DNA follows: TGTGCCAGTAGTATCAAAGGGGCTGGGGCCAACGTCCTGACTTTC. This codes for CASSIKGAGANVLTF.